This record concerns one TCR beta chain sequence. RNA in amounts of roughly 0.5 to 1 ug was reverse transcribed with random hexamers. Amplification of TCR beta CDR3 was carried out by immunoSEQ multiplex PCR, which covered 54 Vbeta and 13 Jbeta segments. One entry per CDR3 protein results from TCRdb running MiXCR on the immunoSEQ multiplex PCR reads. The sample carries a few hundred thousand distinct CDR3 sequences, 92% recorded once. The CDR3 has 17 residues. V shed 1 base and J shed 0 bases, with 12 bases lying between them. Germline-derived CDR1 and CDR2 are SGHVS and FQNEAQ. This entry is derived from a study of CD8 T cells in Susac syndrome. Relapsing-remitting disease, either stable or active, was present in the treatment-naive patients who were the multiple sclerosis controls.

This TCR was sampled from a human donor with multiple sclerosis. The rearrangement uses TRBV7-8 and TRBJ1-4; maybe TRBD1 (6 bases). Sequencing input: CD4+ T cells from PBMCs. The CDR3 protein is CASSLVREGATNEKLFF. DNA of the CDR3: TGTGCCAGCAGCTTAGTCCGGGAGGGGGCAACTAATGAAAAACTGTTTTTT.